One and the same sample provided the 9 T cell receptor beta chains below, sequenced in a study of blood T cell repertoires in COVID-19. Profiled with immunoSEQ multiplex PCR; TCRdb holds only in-frame clones, not every one. Seen here are 150,000 to 200,000 clones, about 81% observed once, and the top ten hold roughly 11%. Sequenced sample: peripheral blood. These receptors all come from a man aged 55 to 70 with active or convalescent COVID-19.

The chain uses TRBV5-1 and TRBJ2-7, with a weak D call TRBD2 (6 bases). Germline-derived CDR1 and CDR2 are SGHRS and YFSETQ. The CDR3 loop spans 14 amino acids. V lost 7 bases to trimming and J lost 4 bases, with 18 bases between them. CDR3: CASGKDGGGYEQYF. The CDR3 DNA follows: TGCGCCAGCGGTAAGGACGGGGGAGGATACGAGCAGTACTTC.

This clone was detected only once. V gene TRBV18 combines with J gene TRBJ2-5, with D perhaps matching TRBD1 (6 bases). This CDR3 region has 13 residues. V dropped 3 bases and J dropped 1 base, with 6 bases sitting between them. CDR1 and CDR2 (germline): KGHSH, LQKENI. The CDR3 DNA is TGTGCCAGCTCACCGGACAGCCAAGAGACCCAGTACTTC. Its translation is CASSPDSQETQYF.

The chain links TRBV7-9 to TRBJ2-7; D not resolved. The germline CDR1 and CDR2 sequences are SEHNR and FQNEAQ (reference sequence). With 0 bases removed from V and 4 bases from J, the gap between germline ends came to 7 bases. This CDR3 region has 13 residues. CDR3 region: CASSLANLYEQYF. CDR3 DNA: TGTGCCAGCAGCTTAGCAAATTTATACGAGCAGTACTTC.

The chain is built from TRBV3-1 (or the pseudogene TRBV3-2) and TRBJ1-6, with TRBD1 matching 7 bases. V lost 4 bases and J lost 6; bases outside the gene matches: 3. CDR1 is LGHDT and CDR2 is YNNKEL in the germline V gene (reference sequence). CDR3 size: 14 residues. The CDR3 DNA reads TGTGCCAGCAGCCCCGGGACAGCTAATTCACCCCTCCACTTT. Residues: CASSPGTANSPLHF.

CDR3 in amino acids: CASSLPGMNTEAFF. For the CDR3, the DNA is TGTGCCAGCAGCCTCCCAGGCATGAACACTGAAGCTTTCTTT. The chain links TRBV5-6 to TRBJ1-1, with D hard to call. The germline V gene encodes CDR1 SGHDT and CDR2 YYEEEE. The CDR3 length is 14 residues. Trimming pared 4 bases from V and 0 bases from J, leaving 10 bases between. Full variable domain (outside the CDR3, taken from reference TRBV5-6 and TRBJ1-1): DAGVTQSPTHLIKTRGQQVTLRCSPKSGHDTVSWYQQALGQGPQFIFQYYEEEERQRGNFPDRFSGHQFPNYSSELNVNALLLGDSALYLCASSLPGMNTEAFFGQGTRLTVV.

The rearrangement links TRBV9 to TRBJ1-3; D may be TRBD1 (6 bases). V shed 1 base and J shed 3 bases, with 8 bases lying between them. Germline CDR1 is SGDLS and CDR2 is YYNGEE. The CDR3 runs to 14 residues. The CDR3 loop reads CASSVRGGGNTIYF. The CDR3 coding sequence is TGTGCCAGCAGCGTAAGAGGGGGTGGAAACACCATATATTTT.

The V and J genes are TRBV9 and TRBJ2-2; 13 positions match TRBD2. V gave up 4 bases and J gave up 1 base; unmatched junction bases: 10. The CDR3 loop spans 19 amino acids. Germline V gene data show CDR1 as SGDLS and CDR2 as YYNGEE. The CDR3 reads CASSPRGGLAGLNTGELFF. The DNA for the CDR3 is TGTGCCAGCAGCCCGAGGGGGGGACTAGCGGGACTGAACACCGGGGAGCTGTTTTTT.

The chain has TRBV5-1 and TRBJ2-7; TRBD1 matches 9 bases. Trimming removed 3 bases from V and 4 bases from J; junction bases left unmatched: 8. CDR3 size: 15 residues. Per germline, CDR1 SGHRS and CDR2 YFSETQ. CDR3 protein: CASSSHPGQGYEQYF. DNA for the CDR3: TGCGCCAGCAGCTCACATCCCGGACAGGGGTACGAGCAGTACTTC.

This sequence joins TRBV20-1 and TRBJ1-6; 8 bases line up with TRBD1. After removal of 3 bases from V and 6 bases from J, the junction contained 4 bases not matched to a gene. Germline V gene sequence: CDR1 DFQATT, CDR2 SNEGSKA (reference sequence). The CDR3 runs to 14 residues. The CDR3 sequence: CSASRQGINSPLHF. CDR3 coding DNA: TGCAGTGCTAGTAGACAGGGGATTAATTCACCCCTCCACTTT.